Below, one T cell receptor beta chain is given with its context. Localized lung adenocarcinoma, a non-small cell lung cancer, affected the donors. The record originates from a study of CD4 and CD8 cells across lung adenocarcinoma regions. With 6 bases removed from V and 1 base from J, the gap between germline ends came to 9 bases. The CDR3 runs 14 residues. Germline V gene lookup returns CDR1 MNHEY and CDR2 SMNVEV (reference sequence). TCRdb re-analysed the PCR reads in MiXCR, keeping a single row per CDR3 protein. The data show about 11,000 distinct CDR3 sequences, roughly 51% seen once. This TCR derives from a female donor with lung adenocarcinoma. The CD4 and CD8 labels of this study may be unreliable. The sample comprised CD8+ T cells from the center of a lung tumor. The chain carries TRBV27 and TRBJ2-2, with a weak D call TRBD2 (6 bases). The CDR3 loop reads CASRPGLNTGELFF. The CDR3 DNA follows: TGTGCCAGCAGACCGGGACTGAACACCGGGGAGCTGTTTTTT.